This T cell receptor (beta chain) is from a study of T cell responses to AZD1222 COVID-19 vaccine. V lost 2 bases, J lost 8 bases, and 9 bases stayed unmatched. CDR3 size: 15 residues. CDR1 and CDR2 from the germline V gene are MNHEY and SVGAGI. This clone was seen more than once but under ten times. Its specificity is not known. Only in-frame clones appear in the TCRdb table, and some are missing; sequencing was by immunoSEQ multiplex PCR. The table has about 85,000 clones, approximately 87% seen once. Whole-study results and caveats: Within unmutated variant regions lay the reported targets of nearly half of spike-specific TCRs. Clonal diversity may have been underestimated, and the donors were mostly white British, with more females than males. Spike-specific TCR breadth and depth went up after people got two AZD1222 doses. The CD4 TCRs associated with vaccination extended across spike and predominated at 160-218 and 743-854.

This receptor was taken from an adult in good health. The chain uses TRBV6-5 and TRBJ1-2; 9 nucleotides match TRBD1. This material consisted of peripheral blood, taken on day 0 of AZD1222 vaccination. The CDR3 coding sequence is TGTGCCAGCAGTTACAGAGACAGGGGGTCTTGGGGCTACACCTTC. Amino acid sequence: CASSYRDRGSWGYTF.